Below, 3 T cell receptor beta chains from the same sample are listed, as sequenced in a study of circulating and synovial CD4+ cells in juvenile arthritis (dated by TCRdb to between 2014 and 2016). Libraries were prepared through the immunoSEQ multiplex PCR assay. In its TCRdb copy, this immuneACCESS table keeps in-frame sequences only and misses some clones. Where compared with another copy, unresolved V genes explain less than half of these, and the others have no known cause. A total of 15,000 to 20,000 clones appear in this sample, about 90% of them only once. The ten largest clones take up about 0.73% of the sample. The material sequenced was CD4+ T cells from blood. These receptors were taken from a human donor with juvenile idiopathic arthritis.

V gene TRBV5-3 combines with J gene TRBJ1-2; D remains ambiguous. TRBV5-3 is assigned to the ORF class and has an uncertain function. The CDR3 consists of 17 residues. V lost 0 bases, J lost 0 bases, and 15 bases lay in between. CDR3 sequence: CARSLAPNGPPNYGYTF. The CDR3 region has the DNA TGTGCCAGAAGCTTGGCCCCGAATGGCCCTCCTAACTATGGCTACACCTTC.

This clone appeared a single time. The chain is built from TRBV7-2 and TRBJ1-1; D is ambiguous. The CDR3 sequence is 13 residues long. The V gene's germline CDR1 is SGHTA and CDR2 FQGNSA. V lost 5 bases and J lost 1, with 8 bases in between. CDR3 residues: CASSGYRNTEAFF. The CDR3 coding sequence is TGTGCCAGCAGCGGATACAGGAACACTGAAGCTTTCTTT.

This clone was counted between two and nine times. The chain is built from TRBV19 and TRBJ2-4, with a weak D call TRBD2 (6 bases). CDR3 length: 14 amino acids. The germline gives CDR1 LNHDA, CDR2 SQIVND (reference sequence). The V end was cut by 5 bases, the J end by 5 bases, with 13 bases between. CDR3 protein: CASSRGMIQNIQYF. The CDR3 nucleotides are TGTGCCAGTAGTCGCGGGATGATACAAAACATTCAGTACTTC.